Below, 28 T cell receptor beta chains from the same sample are listed, as sequenced in a study of post-analysis software for immune sequencing data. Unique molecular identifiers were present in the TCR beta cDNA libraries. TCRdb used MiXCR to reprocess the PCR reads, holding one entry per CDR3 protein. The repertoire holds roughly 540,000 distinct CDR3 sequences, around a third seen once, with about 6% in the top ten. Study findings and constraints: Patients carried roughly 5 TRBV segments more frequently than controls did, and TRBV5-6, TRBV5-1 and TRBV20-1 were among them.

These receptors' antigens are unknown. The specimen sequenced was blood. These receptor sequences come from a girl under 18 with multiple sclerosis.

This chain joins TRBV27 and TRBJ2-7; 10 bases are a match to TRBD2. The germline CDR1 and CDR2 sequences are MNHEY and SMNVEV (reference sequence). V was pared by 5 bases and J by 2 bases, with 3 bases of the junction left unmatched. The CDR3 sequence is 14 residues long. The CDR3 is CASSTSGVPYEQYF. In nucleotides, the CDR3 is TGTGCCAGCAGTACTAGCGGGGTTCCCTACGAGCAGTACTTC.

This clonotype turned up a few times. The V call is TRBV7-3, the J call TRBJ1-6, with 7 nucleotides matching TRBD1. The V and J ends lost 5 bases and 9 bases, in that order; junction bases with no gene match: 7. The CDR3 contains 14 residues. The germline CDR1 and CDR2 sequences are SGHTA and FQGTGA. The CDR3: CASSADRVLSPLHF. The CDR3 DNA follows: TGTGCCAGCAGCGCAGACAGGGTTCTTTCACCCCTCCACTTT.

J is TRBJ1-5 and V is TRBV20-1; no clear D gene. Trimming pared 7 bases from V and 1 base from J, leaving 11 bases between. The CDR3 totals 13 residues. Germline V gene sequence: CDR1 DFQATT, CDR2 SNEGSKA (reference sequence). This CDR3 reads CSVDRLSNQPQHF. The CDR3 bases are TGCAGTGTAGACCGACTGAGCAATCAGCCCCAGCATTTT.

This clonotype appeared a few times. The chain combines TRBV9 with TRBJ2-7; TRBD2 matches at 7 bases. The CDR3 length is 16 residues. The trim removed 0 bases at V and 0 bases at J, leaving 6 bases unmatched. Looked up from germline, CDR1 is SGDLS and CDR2 is YYNGEE. CDR3 in amino acids: CASSVGLAESSYEQYF. CDR3 coding DNA: TGTGCCAGCAGCGTAGGCCTAGCGGAAAGCTCCTACGAGCAGTACTTC.

This clonotype has only one observation. The chain combines TRBV12-3 or TRBV12-4 with TRBJ1-5; maybe TRBD1 (6 bases). The CDR3 is 15 amino acids. V lost 7 bases and J lost 3, with 16 bases in between. CDR3: CASTPGGAHNQPQHF. CDR3 sequence (DNA): TGTGCCAGCACCCCTGGGGGCGCACACAATCAGCCCCAGCATTTT.

This clonotype has only a few counts. This chain connects TRBV5-1 to TRBJ2-5; TRBD2 matches at 8 bases. V was clipped by 4 bases and J by 2 bases; unmatched bases: 19. CDR1 is SGHRS and CDR2 is YFSETQ in the germline V gene. This CDR3 spans 19 amino acids. The CDR3: CASSQKDLPGAGAQETQYF. CDR3 nucleotide sequence: TGCGCCAGCAGCCAGAAAGACCTCCCTGGAGCGGGGGCACAAGAGACCCAGTACTTC.

The chain recombines TRBV24-1 with TRBJ2-7; TRBD1 matches 7 bases. The CDR3 consists of 17 residues. The germline V gene has CDR1 KGHDR and CDR2 SFDVKD. V gave up 1 base and J gave up 4 bases; unmatched junction bases: 12. CDR3 amino acids: CATSDFDTGASRYEQYF. In DNA, the CDR3 is TGTGCCACCAGTGATTTTGACACAGGGGCTTCGCGATACGAGCAGTACTTC.

There are a few counts of this clonotype. The chain uses TRBV15 and TRBJ2-1; TRBD2 might be the D (6 bases). The CDR3 totals 14 residues. V was pared by 1 base and J by 8 bases, with 12 bases between. Germline CDR1 LNHNV, CDR2 YYDKDF (reference sequence). The CDR3: CATSRGLDRYEQFF. Written as DNA, the CDR3 is TGTGCCACCAGCAGAGGACTAGATCGCTATGAGCAGTTCTTC.

The chain links TRBV12-3 or TRBV12-4 to TRBJ2-7; D could derive from TRBD1 or TRBD2 (6 bases each). The CDR3 covers 13 residues. Trimming pared 6 bases from V and 6 bases from J, leaving 15 bases between. CDR3 protein: CASSPDWGAEQYF. For the CDR3, the DNA is TGTGCCAGCAGCCCCGATTGGGGGGCCGAGCAGTACTTC.

The rearrangement links TRBV20-1 to TRBJ2-7; 10 bases are shared with TRBD2. CDR1 is DFQATT, CDR2 SNEGSKA, per germline (reference sequence). The J segment lost 3 bases and the V segment lost 5 bases, leaving 10 bases of the junction unmatched. CDR3 length: 15 residues. The CDR3 is CSASIPSGGLYEQYF. The CDR3 DNA reads as TGCAGTGCTTCCATTCCTAGCGGGGGCCTCTACGAGCAGTACTTC.

The chain uses TRBV10-3 and TRBJ2-3; 7 bases agree with TRBD1. Germline values: CDR1 ENHRY, CDR2 SYGVKD. The CDR3 length is 14 residues. V was pared by 8 bases and J by 4 bases, with 9 bases of the junction left unmatched. This chain's CDR3 is CAIRHRTGADTQYF. CDR3 bases: TGTGCCATCCGCCACAGAACAGGGGCAGATACGCAGTATTTT.

The chain's CDR3 is CASSVGSGGVYEQYF. CDR3 DNA sequence: TGTGCCAGCAGCGTAGGTAGCGGGGGTGTATACGAGCAGTACTTC. The chain is built from TRBV9 and TRBJ2-7, with 9 nucleotides matching TRBD2. V trimming: 0 bases; J trimming: 4 bases; junction bases outside the gene matches: 5. Germline assignment: CDR1 SGDLS and CDR2 YYNGEE. This CDR3 region has 15 residues.

V usage is TRBV20-1 and J usage is TRBJ2-1; TRBD1 is a possible D gene (7 bases). The CDR3 covers 17 residues. CDR1 is DFQATT and CDR2 is SNEGSKA in the germline V gene (reference sequence). Trimming took 3 bases from V and 1 from J, leaving 19 bases between them. In nucleotides, the CDR3 is TGCAGTGCTAGGGAGGGAGAAGGGGGCAGGTCCTACAATGAGCAGTTCTTC. Amino acid sequence: CSAREGEGGRSYNEQFF.

This chain links TRBV29-1 with TRBJ2-1; no clear D. The CDR3 sequence is 12 residues long. CDR1 and CDR2 from the germline V gene are SQVTM and ANQGSEA. The CDR3 DNA is TGCAGTGGGGTGGTAGAAGGAGAGACCCAGTTCTTC. Its protein is CSGVVEGETQFF.

The gene calls are TRBV6-2 or TRBV6-3 and TRBJ2-5, with no clear D. Gene TRBJ2-7 matches the end of the DNA better, so the J call may be wrong. This CDR3 contains 11 residues. From germline, CDR1 is MNHEY and CDR2 SVGEGT. DNA for the CDR3: TGTGCCACCAGACATACCTACGAGCAGTACTTC. This translates into CATRHTYEQYF.

This clonotype was observed a few times. The chain recombines TRBV29-1 with TRBJ1-2; no firm D call. The CDR3 runs 12 residues. With 4 bases removed from V and 8 bases from J, the gap between germline ends came to 14 bases. Per the germline V gene, CDR1 is SQVTM and CDR2 is ANQGSEA. The CDR3 here is CSVVEIQRGYTF. In DNA form, the CDR3 reads TGCAGCGTTGTTGAAATACAGCGAGGCTACACCTTC.

J is TRBJ1-2 and V is TRBV6-5; D uncertain. The ends were cut back, 7 bases at V and 2 bases at J, with 14 bases in the middle. CDR3 length: 14 amino acids. Per the germline V gene, CDR1 is MNHEY and CDR2 is SVGAGI. CDR3 region: CASTPSGGNYGYTF. The CDR3 DNA sequence: TGTGCCAGCACCCCCTCGGGAGGGAACTATGGCTACACCTTC.

This clonotype was counted only a few times. The chain employs TRBV12-3 or TRBV12-4 and TRBJ1-4; no clear D gene. This CDR3 is 14 amino acids long. Trimming removed 3 bases at V and 0 bases at J, with 5 bases between. This CDR3 is CASSFRATNEKLFF. CDR3 DNA sequence: TGTGCCAGCAGTTTCCGGGCAACTAATGAAAAACTGTTTTTT.

The sample holds a few counts of this clonotype. This rearrangement joins TRBV12-3 or TRBV12-4 to TRBJ1-2; D might be TRBD1 (6 bases). CDR3 length: 17 amino acids. Trimming stripped 5 bases from V and 8 bases from J, with 27 bases between. Written as DNA, the CDR3 is TGTGCCAGCAGTCCTGTAACGTCCGCGCCCCTGGGGGGCGGCTACACCTTC. This gives the protein CASSPVTSAPLGGGYTF.

This clonotype occurred a few times. The CDR3 sequence is CSALTSGGGYYEQYF. The CDR3 DNA follows: TGCAGTGCCCTAACCTCCGGGGGGGGATACTACGAGCAGTACTTC. This sequence joins TRBV20-1 and TRBJ2-7; TRBD2 aligns across 8 bases. The V gene's germline CDR1 is DFQATT and CDR2 SNEGSKA (reference sequence). The CDR3 extends over 15 amino acids. The V and J ends lost 6 bases and 3 bases, in that order; junction bases with no gene match: 13.

The sample holds a few counts of this clonotype. The chain couples TRBV12-3 or TRBV12-4 to TRBJ2-5; D might be TRBD2 (5 bases). Trimming took 3 bases from V and 11 from J, leaving 13 bases between them. The CDR3 is 12 amino acids. The CDR3 DNA is TGTGCCAGCAGTTTCCCCAGGAGAGGGCAGTACTTC. Encoded protein: CASSFPRRGQYF.

The rearrangement uses TRBV12-3 or TRBV12-4 and TRBJ2-7, with 7 bases fitting TRBD2. The J call is doubtful: the DNA matches TRBJ2-5 better. The CDR3 is 12 amino acids. For the CDR3, the DNA is TGTGCCAGCCGCTACGGGGGGGAGACCCAGTACTTC. This gives the protein CASRYGGETQYF.

The chain links TRBV7-9 to TRBJ2-5; no firm D call. The DNA end is more similar to TRBJ2-7, so the J call may be wrong. The germline CDR1 and CDR2 sequences are SEHNR and FQNEAQ (reference sequence). This CDR3 spans 13 amino acids. The CDR3 loop is CASSPPSGLEQYF. For the CDR3, the DNA is TGTGCCAGCAGCCCACCGTCCGGGCTCGAGCAGTACTTC.

The chain employs TRBV27 and TRBJ2-1, with D possibly being TRBD2 (6 bases). CDR1 and CDR2 (germline): MNHEY, SMNVEV (reference sequence). The V end was cut by 6 bases, the J end by 12 bases, with 27 bases between. The CDR3 is 16 residues long. In nucleotides, the CDR3 is TGTGCCAGCAGCCCCGGGACTCACGCCGGCAGGGCTCGGCAGTTCTTC. Encoded protein: CASSPGTHAGRARQFF.

The chain combines TRBV20-1 with TRBJ2-7, with D perhaps given as TRBD1 or TRBD2 (5 bases each). The CDR3 covers 14 residues. With 3 bases removed from V and 6 bases from J, the gap between germline ends came to 18 bases. Germline V CDR1 and CDR2: DFQATT, SNEGSKA (reference sequence). CDR3: CSASIPGRVCEQYF. CDR3 sequence (DNA): TGCAGTGCTAGTATACCGGGACGGGTGTGCGAGCAGTACTTC.

This clonotype was counted once. The V call is TRBV11-2, the J call TRBJ2-7; possibly TRBD1 for D (6 bases). Germline V lookup: CDR1 SGHAT, CDR2 FQNNGV. This CDR3 comprises 15 residues. V lost 5 bases and J lost 2, with 16 bases in between. DNA of the CDR3: TGTGCCAGCAGCGAGGACAGTGCTTTAGCCTACGAGCAGTACTTC. Its translation is CASSEDSALAYEQYF.

This clonotype turned up a few times. The chain links TRBV12-3 or TRBV12-4 to TRBJ2-5, with D maybe TRBD1 (5 bases). The length of the CDR3 is 16 residues. Trimming stripped 6 bases from V and 1 base from J, with 18 bases between. This CDR3 is CASSPAWGLGQETQYF. The CDR3 bases are TGTGCCAGCAGCCCGGCGTGGGGCCTGGGCCAAGAGACCCAGTACTTC.

This rearrangement joins TRBV7-8 to TRBJ2-5; 9 nucleotides align to TRBD2. The V segment lost 8 bases and the J segment 3 bases; nucleotides outside the gene matches: 4. The CDR3 has 13 residues. Looked up from germline, CDR1 is SGHVS and CDR2 is FQNEAQ. The CDR3 region has the DNA TGTGCCAGCGATGGCGGGGGGGAAGAGACCCAGTACTTC. Its protein is CASDGGGEETQYF. The complete variable domain, with remaining parts taken from reference TRBV7-8 and TRBJ2-5, reads GAGVSQSPRYKVAKRGQDVALRCDPISGHVSLFWYQQALGQGPEFLTYFQNEAQLDKSGLPSDRFFAERPEGSVSTLKIQRTQQEDSAVYLCASDGGGEETQYFGPGTRLLVL.